Listed below are T cell receptor beta chains from one sample, sequenced in a study of Ad26.COV2.S vaccination and SARS-CoV-2 variants. Here immunoSEQ multiplex PCR was the method, and the copy in TCRdb shows in-frame clones only, minus some. This sample yields 300,000 to 350,000 clones, of which around 84% are seen a single time; 1.5% to 2.5% belongs to the top ten. The starting material was peripheral blood, obtained in a trial of Ad26.COV2.S vaccine versus placebo. Source of these receptors: a person between 18 and 65 years old who received the Ad26.COV2.S COVID-19 vaccine or a placebo. The CDR3 runs from the conserved cysteine through the conserved F or W. The order of the fields is clone size, D gene, V gene, J gene, CDR3 DNA, CDR3 protein. D genes are given only for firm matches. Clone size is not always given. Where it is, it says once, few, many or a class for expanded clones.

.	.	TRBV27	TRBJ1-2	TGTGCCAGCAGTCCTAGGGGGGCGCATAATGGCTACACCTTC	CASSPRGAHNGYTF
.	.	TRBV6-5	TRBJ2-7	TGTGCCAGCAGTTACACCCCGCGGGACGGATACGAGCAGTACTTC	CASSYTPRDGYEQYF
.	TRBD1	TRBV3-1/TRBV3-2	TRBJ1-3	TGTGCCAGCAGCCAAGACTGGACAGGACTATGGAACACCATATATTTT	CASSQDWTGLWNTIYF
.	.	TRBV9	TRBJ1-1	TGTGCCAGCAGCGTAGCAGGAGGGAACACTGAAGCTTTCTTT	CASSVAGGNTEAFF
.	.	TRBV7-9	TRBJ2-5	TGTGCCAGCAGCCTCCAAGAGACCCAGTACTTC	CASSLQETQYF
.	.	TRBV5-1	TRBJ1-6	TGCGCCAGCAGCTTGGTAGGAACCTATAATTCACCCCTCCACTTT	CASSLVGTYNSPLHF
.	TRBD1	TRBV4-1	TRBJ1-2	TGCGCCAGCAGGACCCCGGGACAGCTGTATGGCTACACCTTC	CASRTPGQLYGYTF
.	TRBD1	TRBV5-4	TRBJ1-2	TGTGCCAGCAGCTTGGGGACAGGGGATCGAGGCTATGGCTACACCTTC	CASSLGTGDRGYGYTF
.	TRBD1	TRBV5-1	TRBJ1-2	TGCGCCAGCAGCGGACAGGGCTGGGGCTACACCTTC	CASSGQGWGYTF
.	.	TRBV7-2	TRBJ1-5	TGTGCCAGCAGTCCGGGGGGGACATTGAATCAGCCCCAGCATTTT	CASSPGGTLNQPQHF
.	.	TRBV12-3/TRBV12-4	TRBJ2-7	TGTGCCAGCAGTCGGACGGGGGACGAGCAGTACTTC	CASSRTGDEQYF
.	.	TRBV11-1	TRBJ2-5	TGTGCCAGCCGAATCCCGGGACAAGGGGAGACCCAGTACTTC	CASRIPGQGETQYF
.	TRBD2	TRBV4-2	TRBJ2-1	TGTGCCAGCAGCCAAGCCGGACTAGCGGGGGGGCCAATACCCTACAATGAGCAGTTCTTC	CASSQAGLAGGPIPYNEQFF
.	TRBD2	TRBV27	TRBJ2-3	TGTGCCAGCACCCATGGGACACTAGCGGGGGGGTACACAGATACGCAGTATTTT	CASTHGTLAGGYTDTQYF
.	TRBD1	TRBV6-2/TRBV6-3	TRBJ2-2	TGTGCCAGCAGCCCGTTGGACAGGCGAACCGGGGAGCTGTTTTTT	CASSPLDRRTGELFF
.	.	TRBV9	TRBJ2-1	TGTGCCAGCAGCGGTCCCGGGATCTTAAACAATGAGCAGTTCTTC	CASSGPGILNNEQFF
.	.	TRBV19	TRBJ1-1	TGTGCCAGTAGTATGGTACTAAACACTGAAGCTTTCTTT	CASSMVLNTEAFF
.	TRBD1	TRBV15	TRBJ1-6	TGTGCCAGTGGACAGGGGGCGAGCTCACCCCTCCACTTT	CASGQGASSPLHF
.	.	TRBV7-9	TRBJ1-2	TGTGCCAGCAGCTTAAGTCGGCTCAAATTCCCGGGCTACACCTTC	CASSLSRLKFPGYTF
few	.	TRBV11-2	TRBJ2-3	TGTGCCAGCAGCTTAGACAGGAGCACAGATACGCAGTATTTT	CASSLDRSTDTQYF
.	.	TRBV24-1	TRBJ2-2	TGTGCCACCAGTGGCCGGAATAGTAGGGGATACACCGGGGAGCTGTTTTTT	CATSGRNSRGYTGELFF
.	.	TRBV4-2	TRBJ2-2	TGTGCCAGCAGCCAACGCGACAGGCACGAAGGGGAGCTGTTTTTT	CASSQRDRHEGELFF
few	.	TRBV18	TRBJ2-2	TGTGCCAGCTCACCACCGGAAGGGACCGGGGAGCTGTTTTTT	CASSPPEGTGELFF
.	TRBD2	TRBV10-2	TRBJ2-5	TGCGCCAGCAGCTTGACTAGCGGGGGTCTCGAGACCCAGTACTTC	CASSLTSGGLETQYF
.	TRBD1	TRBV6-2/TRBV6-3	TRBJ1-3	TGTGCCAGCAGTCCCCGGGACAGGAGAAACTCTGGAAACACCATATATTTT	CASSPRDRRNSGNTIYF
.	TRBD1	TRBV18	TRBJ1-2	TGTGCCAGCTCACCCTCGACAGGGTTTATGGATGGCTACACCTTC	CASSPSTGFMDGYTF
.	.	TRBV15	TRBJ1-4	TGTGCCACCAGCAGAGTGGGGGAAAAACTGTTTTTT	CATSRVGEKLFF
.	.	TRBV18	TRBJ2-7	TGTGCCAGCTCACCCCCGACAGGCACCTACGAGCAGTACTTC	CASSPPTGTYEQYF
.	.	TRBV18	TRBJ1-2	TGTGCCAGCTCACCACGGGGAGATGGCTACACCTTC	CASSPRGDGYTF
.	.	TRBV5-1	TRBJ2-5	TGCGCCAGCAGCTTGGCCGGCGCAGGGATGGAGACCCAGTACTTC	CASSLAGAGMETQYF
.	.	TRBV7-9	TRBJ1-5	TGTGCCAGCAGCCGGGGGGATAGCAATCAGCCCCAGCATTTT	CASSRGDSNQPQHF